The 17 T cell receptor beta chains reported below all come from one sample, sequenced in a study of naive and memory T cell subsets. The beta constant-region primer was an equimolar mix of two oligonucleotides covering TRBC1 and TRBC2. TCRdb analysed the UMI-ligation and nested PCR reads with MiXCR anew, one entry per CDR3 protein. The sample includes 29,000 or so distinct CDR3 sequences, about 11% seen only once; the top ten take roughly 18%. Sequencing was carried out using effector memory CD4+ T cells from blood. Subset noted: effector memory, CD45RA- CD27-. These receptors came from a human donor in good health.

The table lists this clonotype with a few counts. This chain uses TRBV6-2 or TRBV6-3 with TRBJ1-5; D not resolved. Trimming removed 1 base from V and 2 bases from J, with 3 bases in between. The V gene's germline CDR1 is MNHEY and CDR2 SVGEGT. The CDR3 has 13 amino acids. CDR3 region: CASSYYGNQPQHF. The CDR3 DNA is TGTGCCAGCAGTTACTATGGCAATCAGCCCCAGCATTTT.

This clonotype was seen more than once but under ten times. This chain uses TRBV30 with TRBJ2-5; 11 nucleotides align to TRBD2. V lost 4 bases to trimming and J lost 4 bases; unmatched junction nucleotides: 5. This CDR3 spans 14 amino acids. The germline CDR1 and CDR2 sequences are GTSNPN and SVGIG (reference sequence). The CDR3 sequence: CAWNRGTSGETQYF. The CDR3 DNA sequence: TGTGCCTGGAATAGAGGGACTAGCGGAGAGACCCAGTACTTC.

This clonotype was picked up many times. The rearrangement uses TRBV7-9 and TRBJ2-3; 11 positions agree with TRBD2. V lost 5 bases and J lost 6; bases outside the gene matches: 4. The length of the CDR3 is 14 residues. Germline CDR1 and CDR2: SEHNR and FQNEAQ (reference sequence). The CDR3 is CASSPWTSGDTQYF. CDR3 sequence (DNA): TGTGCCAGCAGCCCCTGGACTAGCGGGGATACGCAGTATTTT.

This clonotype was observed at least ten times. This rearrangement joins TRBV7-9 to TRBJ1-6; the D gene is possibly TRBD1 (6 bases). The CDR3 consists of 16 residues. CDR1 SEHNR and CDR2 FQNEAQ come from the germline V gene (reference sequence). The V end was cut by 2 bases, the J end by 5 bases, with 13 bases between. Here the CDR3 reads CASSLFGAGDNSPLHF. CDR3 bases: TGTGCCAGCAGCTTATTTGGAGCAGGGGATAATTCACCCCTCCACTTT.

The table lists this clonotype with a few counts. The V gene is TRBV3-1, the J gene TRBJ2-3; TRBD2 matches 8 bases. The CDR3 sequence is 16 residues long. CDR1 is LGHDT and CDR2 is YNNKEL in the germline V gene (reference sequence). V lost 1 base, J lost 5 bases, and 8 bases stayed unmatched. CDR3 region: CASSQVGRGGKDTQYF. The CDR3 nucleotides read TGTGCCAGCAGCCAAGTGGGACGGGGGGGAAAAGATACGCAGTATTTT.

This clonotype has ten or more counts. The chain carries TRBV20-1 and TRBJ2-3; a weak D match, TRBD2 (5 bases). The CDR3 runs 15 residues. Germline assignment: CDR1 DFQATT and CDR2 SNEGSKA (reference sequence). Trimming stripped 5 bases from V and 4 bases from J, with 19 bases between. Written as DNA, the CDR3 is TGCAGTGCTGCACGAGGGTCGACTCTAGCAGATACGCAGTATTTT. Protein sequence: CSAARGSTLADTQYF.

Comments on this clonotype: A read error may be the cause here, since a much bigger clone is one base away. The V gene is TRBV29-1, the J gene TRBJ2-5, with D hard to call. Between the trimmed V and J ends, which lost 1 base and 4 bases, there was a span of 7 bases. In germline, CDR1 is SQVTM, CDR2 ANQGSEA. The CDR3 runs to 12 residues. The CDR3 bases are TGCAGCGTTGAAGGCGGACGAGAGACCCAGTACTTC. Residues: CSVEGGRETQYF.

The genes are TRBV12-3 or TRBV12-4 and TRBJ2-5; D remains unclear. V lost 2 bases and J 5 bases, leaving 15 bases between the germline ends. The CDR3 spans 15 residues. CDR3 coding DNA: TGTGCCAGCAGTTTACAAAGTCCCCCCGGGGAGACCCAGTACTTC. It codes for CASSLQSPPGETQYF.

This clonotype has only a few counts. The chain has TRBV6-2 or TRBV6-3 and TRBJ2-7, with D possibly matching TRBD2 (5 bases). This CDR3 is 15 amino acids long. From germline, CDR1 is MNHEY and CDR2 SVGEGT. The V end was cut by 5 bases, the J end by 2 bases, with 16 bases between. The chain's CDR3 is CASSPVLVLAYEQYF. The CDR3 DNA sequence: TGTGCCAGCAGTCCCGTACTAGTCTTGGCCTACGAGCAGTACTTC.

This clonotype was counted between two and nine times. V and J are TRBV7-9 and TRBJ2-3; maybe TRBD1 (6 bases). The CDR3 totals 16 residues. Trimming stripped 2 bases from V and 1 base from J, with 13 bases between. CDR1 is SEHNR and CDR2 is FQNEAQ in the germline V gene (reference sequence). CDR3 in DNA: TGTGCCAGCAGCTTAAGTAGGGGGTGGGGCACAGATACGCAGTATTTT. It yields the protein CASSLSRGWGTDTQYF.

This clonotype was recorded at least ten times. The V gene is TRBV6-2 or TRBV6-3, the J gene TRBJ1-1; D is possibly TRBD1 (6 bases). Germline V gives CDR1 MNHEY, CDR2 SVGEGT. CDR3 length: 18 amino acids. Trimming took 0 bases from V and 4 from J, leaving 21 bases between them. The CDR3 loop is CASSYSSLGSGDTTEAFF. For the CDR3, the DNA is TGTGCCAGCAGTTACTCCTCCTTAGGATCGGGGGACACCACTGAAGCTTTCTTT.

In its sample, this clonotype was seen many times. The DNA of the CDR3 is TGTGCCAGCAATCGATGGACTAGCGGCCAAGAGACCCAGTACTTC. Amino acid sequence: CASNRWTSGQETQYF. The rearrangement uses TRBV28 and TRBJ2-5; TRBD2 matches at 10 bases. The CDR3 loop spans 15 amino acids. Germline V gene data show CDR1 as MDHEN and CDR2 as SYDVKM. V trimming: 7 bases; J trimming: 1 base; junction bases outside the gene matches: 6. The complete variable domain, with remaining parts taken from reference TRBV28 and TRBJ2-5, reads DVKVTQSSRYLVKRTGEKVFLECVQDMDHENMFWYRQDPGLGLRLIYFSYDVKMKEKGDIPEGYSVSREKKERFSLILESASTNQTSMYLCASNRWTSGQETQYFGPGTRLLVL.

This clonotype appeared many times. The V and J genes are TRBV14 and TRBJ2-3; D not certain. V lost 0 bases and J lost 10, with 14 bases in between. The CDR3 is 14 residues long. Germline loops: CDR1 SGHDN, CDR2 FVKESK. The CDR3 protein is CASSQEARSVAQYF. CDR3 nucleotide sequence: TGTGCCAGCAGCCAAGAGGCCCGTTCAGTGGCGCAGTATTTT.

CDR3 sequence: CSATTGAFQPQHF. The CDR3 coding sequence is TGCAGTGCTACCACAGGGGCTTTTCAGCCCCAGCATTTT. The chain employs TRBV20-1 and TRBJ1-5, with 7 bases fitting TRBD1. Germline V gene lookup returns CDR1 DFQATT and CDR2 SNEGSKA (reference sequence). The CDR3 is 13 residues long. Trimming took 4 bases from V and 6 from J; bases not matched to a gene: 6.

This clonotype showed up many times. The chain is built from TRBV3-1 and TRBJ2-2; possibly TRBD2 for D (5 bases). The CDR3 is 16 residues long. The V gene lost 6 bases and the J gene lost 0 bases, with 14 bases spanning the gap. The germline CDR1 and CDR2 sequences are LGHDT and YNNKEL (reference sequence). CDR3 nucleotide sequence: TGTGCCAGCAGTCTAACTTCGGACTCGAACACCGGGGAGCTGTTTTTT. Residues: CASSLTSDSNTGELFF.

This clonotype was seen a few times. V usage is TRBV6-2 or TRBV6-3 and J usage is TRBJ2-7; 7 bases are a match to TRBD1. Per the germline V gene, CDR1 is MNHEY and CDR2 is SVGEGT. This CDR3 spans 13 amino acids. V shed 8 bases, J shed 3 bases, and the junction held 7 bases outside the gene matches. The CDR3 bases are TGTGCCAGCGGAGGACAGGCTGGCTACGAGCAGTACTTC. This codes for CASGGQAGYEQYF.

There are many counts of this clonotype. The rearrangement joins TRBV24-1 to TRBJ2-3; unclear D gene. Germline V gene data show CDR1 as KGHDR and CDR2 as SFDVKD. Trimming took off 6 bases at V and 0 bases at J, with 12 bases between the two ends. The CDR3 extends over 15 amino acids. The CDR3 protein is CATSRAATSTDTQYF. CDR3 nucleotides: TGTGCCACCAGTCGAGCAGCTACTAGCACAGATACGCAGTATTTT.